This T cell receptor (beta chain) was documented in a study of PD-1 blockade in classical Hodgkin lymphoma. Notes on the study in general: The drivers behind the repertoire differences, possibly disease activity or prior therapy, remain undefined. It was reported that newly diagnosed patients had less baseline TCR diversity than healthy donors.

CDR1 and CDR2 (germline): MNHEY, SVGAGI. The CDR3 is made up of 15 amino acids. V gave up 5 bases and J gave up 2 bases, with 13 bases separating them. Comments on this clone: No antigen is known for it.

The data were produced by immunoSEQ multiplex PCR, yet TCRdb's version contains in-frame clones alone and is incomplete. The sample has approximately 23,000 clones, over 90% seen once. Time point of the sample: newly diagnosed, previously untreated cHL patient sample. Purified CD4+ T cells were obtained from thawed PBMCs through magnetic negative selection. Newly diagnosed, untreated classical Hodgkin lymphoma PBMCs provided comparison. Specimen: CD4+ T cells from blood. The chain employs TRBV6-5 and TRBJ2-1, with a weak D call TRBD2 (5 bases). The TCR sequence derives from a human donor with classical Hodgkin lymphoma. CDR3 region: CASSRRAGAYNEQFF. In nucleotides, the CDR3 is TGTGCCAGCAGTCGCCGGGCGGGCGCCTACAATGAGCAGTTCTTC.